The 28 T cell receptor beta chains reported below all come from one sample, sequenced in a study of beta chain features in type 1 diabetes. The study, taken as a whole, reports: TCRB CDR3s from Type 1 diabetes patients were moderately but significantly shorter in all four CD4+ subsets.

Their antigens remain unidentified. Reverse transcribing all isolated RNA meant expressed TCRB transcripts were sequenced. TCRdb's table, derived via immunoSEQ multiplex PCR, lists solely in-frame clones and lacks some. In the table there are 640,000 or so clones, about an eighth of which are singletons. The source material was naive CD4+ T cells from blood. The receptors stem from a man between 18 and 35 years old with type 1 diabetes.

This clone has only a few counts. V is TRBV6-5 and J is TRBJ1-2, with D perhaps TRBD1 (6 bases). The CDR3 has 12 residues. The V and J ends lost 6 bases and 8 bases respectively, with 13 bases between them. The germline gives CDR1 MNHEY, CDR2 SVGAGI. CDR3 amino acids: CASSLTGRGYTF. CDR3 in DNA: TGTGCCAGCAGCCTCACAGGGCGCGGCTACACCTTC.

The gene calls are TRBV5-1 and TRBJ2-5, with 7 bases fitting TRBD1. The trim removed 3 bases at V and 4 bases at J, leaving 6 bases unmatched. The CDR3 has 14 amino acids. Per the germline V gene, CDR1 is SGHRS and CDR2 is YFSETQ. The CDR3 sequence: CASSYRGHRETQYF. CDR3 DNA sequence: TGCGCCAGCAGCTACAGGGGCCACAGAGAGACCCAGTACTTC.

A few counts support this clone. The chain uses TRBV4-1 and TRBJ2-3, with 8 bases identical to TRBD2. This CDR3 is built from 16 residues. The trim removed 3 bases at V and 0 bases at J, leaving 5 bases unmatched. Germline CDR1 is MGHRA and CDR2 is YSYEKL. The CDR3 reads CASSHTPGGSTDTQYF. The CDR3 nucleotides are TGCGCCAGCAGCCACACCCCGGGGGGGAGCACAGATACGCAGTATTTT.

For the CDR3, the DNA is TGTGCCAGCAGTTACTCGAATGCGGGGGGGGAGACCCAGTACTTC. Its protein product is CASSYSNAGGETQYF. This rearrangement joins TRBV6-5 to TRBJ2-5; the match to TRBD2 covers 9 bases. This CDR3 has 15 residues. The ends lost 0 bases at V and 5 bases at J; junction bases unmatched: 4. Germline V lookup: CDR1 MNHEY, CDR2 SVGAGI.

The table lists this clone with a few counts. The CDR3 loop is CASSFGAGANVLTF. In nucleotides, the CDR3 is TGTGCCAGCAGCTTTGGGGCCGGGGCCAACGTCCTGACTTTC. The chain couples TRBV5-4 to TRBJ2-6; a possible D gene is TRBD1 (5 bases). The CDR3 contains 14 residues. The V end was cut by 2 bases, the J end by 4 bases, with 7 bases between. CDR1 and CDR2 (germline): SGHNT, YYREEE (reference sequence). The full variable domain, completed using reference TRBV5-4 and TRBJ2-6, is ETGVTQSPTHLIKTRGQQVTLRCSSQSGHNTVSWYQQALGQGPQFIFQYYREEENGRGNFPPRFSGLQFPNYSSELNVNALELDDSALYLCASSFGAGANVLTFGAGSRLTVL.

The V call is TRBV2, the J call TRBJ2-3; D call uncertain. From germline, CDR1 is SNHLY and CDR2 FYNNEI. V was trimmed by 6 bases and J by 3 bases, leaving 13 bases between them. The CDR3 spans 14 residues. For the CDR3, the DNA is TGTGCCAGCAGGGACGTAAAGTTGACAGATACGCAGTATTTT. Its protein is CASRDVKLTDTQYF.

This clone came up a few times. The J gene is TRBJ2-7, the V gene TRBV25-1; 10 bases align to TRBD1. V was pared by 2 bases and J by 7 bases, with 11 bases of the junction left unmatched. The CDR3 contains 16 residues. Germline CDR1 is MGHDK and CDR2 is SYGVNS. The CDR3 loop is CASSEPTGQGTGEQYF. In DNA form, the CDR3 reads TGTGCCAGCAGTGAACCCACGGGACAGGGGACAGGGGAGCAGTACTTC.

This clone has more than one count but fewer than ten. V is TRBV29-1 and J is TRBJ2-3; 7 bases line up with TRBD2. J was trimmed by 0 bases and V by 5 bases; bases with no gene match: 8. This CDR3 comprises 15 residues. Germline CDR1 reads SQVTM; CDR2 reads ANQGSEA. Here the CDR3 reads CSVSASGTSTDTQYF. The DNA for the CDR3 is TGCAGCGTTAGCGCTAGCGGCACTAGCACAGATACGCAGTATTTT.

As DNA, the CDR3 is TGTGCCAGCAGCCTCACCTCCGGGACAGAGTATTCACCCCTCCACTTT. This encodes CASSLTSGTEYSPLHF. The rearrangement links TRBV9 to TRBJ1-6; TRBD1 agrees at 7 bases. Trimming at V came to 4 bases and at J to 8 bases, leaving 12 bases not matched to a gene. The CDR3 spans 16 residues. Per germline, CDR1 SGDLS and CDR2 YYNGEE.

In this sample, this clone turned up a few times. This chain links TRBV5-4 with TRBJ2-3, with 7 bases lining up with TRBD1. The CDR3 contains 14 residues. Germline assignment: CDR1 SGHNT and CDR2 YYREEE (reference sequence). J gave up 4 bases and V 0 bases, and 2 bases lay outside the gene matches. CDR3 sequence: CASSLGQGADTQYF. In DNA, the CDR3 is TGTGCCAGCAGCTTGGGCCAGGGGGCAGATACGCAGTATTTT.

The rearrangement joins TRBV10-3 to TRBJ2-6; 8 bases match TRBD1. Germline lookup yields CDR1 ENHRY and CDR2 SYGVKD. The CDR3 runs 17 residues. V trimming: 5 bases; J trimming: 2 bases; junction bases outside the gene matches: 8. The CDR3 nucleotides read TGTGCCATCAGTCGGTTGACAGGGGAAGCTGGGGCCAACGTCCTGACTTTC. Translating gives CAISRLTGEAGANVLTF.

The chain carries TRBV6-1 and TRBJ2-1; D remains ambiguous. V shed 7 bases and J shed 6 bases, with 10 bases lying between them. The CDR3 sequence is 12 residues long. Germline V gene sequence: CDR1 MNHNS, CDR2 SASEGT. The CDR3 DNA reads TGTGCCAGCACCTTACAGTTCAATGAGCAGTTCTTC. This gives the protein CASTLQFNEQFF.

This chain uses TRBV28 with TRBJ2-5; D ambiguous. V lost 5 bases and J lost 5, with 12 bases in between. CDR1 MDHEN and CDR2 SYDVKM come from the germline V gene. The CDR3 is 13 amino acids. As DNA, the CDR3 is TGTGCCAGCAGTCCGCTAGACGCGGAGACCCAGTACTTC. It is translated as CASSPLDAETQYF.

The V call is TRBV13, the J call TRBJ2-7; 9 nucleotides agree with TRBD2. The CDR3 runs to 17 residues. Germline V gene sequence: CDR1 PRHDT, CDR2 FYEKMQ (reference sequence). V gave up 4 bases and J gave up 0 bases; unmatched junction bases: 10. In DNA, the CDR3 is TGTGCCAGCAGCTCCTACGGCCCTAGCGGGGTCTCCTACGAGCAGTACTTC. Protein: CASSSYGPSGVSYEQYF.

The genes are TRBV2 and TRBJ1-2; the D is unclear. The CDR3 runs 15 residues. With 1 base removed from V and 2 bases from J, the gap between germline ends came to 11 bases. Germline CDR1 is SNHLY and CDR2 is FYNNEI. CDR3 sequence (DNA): TGTGCCAGCAGTGAAGGGGTGGGCGAAAACTATGGCTACACCTTC. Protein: CASSEGVGENYGYTF.

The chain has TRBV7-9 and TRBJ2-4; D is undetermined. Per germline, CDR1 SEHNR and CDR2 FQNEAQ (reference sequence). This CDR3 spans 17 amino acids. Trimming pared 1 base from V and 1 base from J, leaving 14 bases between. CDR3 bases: TGTGCCAGCAGCTTAGAATGGCAACAAGGGGCCAAAAACATTCAGTACTTC. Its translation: CASSLEWQQGAKNIQYF. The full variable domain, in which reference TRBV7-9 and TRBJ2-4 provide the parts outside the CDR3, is DTGVSQNPRHKITKRGQNVTFRCDPISEHNRLYWYRQTLGQGPEFLTYFQNEAQLEKSRLLSDRFSAERPKGSFSTLEIQRTEQGDSAMYLCASSLEWQQGAKNIQYFGAGTRLSVL.

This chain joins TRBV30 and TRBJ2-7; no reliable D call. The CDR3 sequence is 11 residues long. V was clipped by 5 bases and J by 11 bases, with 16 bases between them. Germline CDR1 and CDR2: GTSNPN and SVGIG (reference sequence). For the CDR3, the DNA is TGTGCCTGGGTCCCGACCGGAACGAAGTACTTC. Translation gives CAWVPTGTKYF.

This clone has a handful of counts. CDR3 in amino acids: CAIRVGTANTGELFF. The DNA for the CDR3 is TGTGCCATCAGGGTCGGGACAGCGAACACCGGGGAGCTGTTTTTT. J is TRBJ2-2 and V is TRBV10-3, with 7 bases identical to TRBD1. Per germline, CDR1 ENHRY and CDR2 SYGVKD. The CDR3 consists of 15 residues. V gave up 6 bases and J gave up 0 bases; unmatched junction bases: 4.

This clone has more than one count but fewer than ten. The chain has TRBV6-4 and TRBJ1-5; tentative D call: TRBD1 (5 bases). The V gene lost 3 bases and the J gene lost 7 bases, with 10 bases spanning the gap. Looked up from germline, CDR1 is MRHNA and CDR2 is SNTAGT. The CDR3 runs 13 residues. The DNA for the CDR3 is TGTGCCAGCAGTGAAGGGGCAGAGCAGCCCCAGCATTTT. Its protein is CASSEGAEQPQHF.

The CDR3, as DNA: TGTGCCTGGAGGGGAAGACAGGGTTCGGCCTATGGCTACACCTTC. Translated, it gives CAWRGRQGSAYGYTF. The chain employs TRBV30 and TRBJ1-2; 7 bases map to TRBD1. The germline gives CDR1 GTSNPN, CDR2 SVGIG (reference sequence). V was pared by 3 bases and J by 4 bases, with 11 bases of the junction left unmatched. The CDR3 contains 15 residues.

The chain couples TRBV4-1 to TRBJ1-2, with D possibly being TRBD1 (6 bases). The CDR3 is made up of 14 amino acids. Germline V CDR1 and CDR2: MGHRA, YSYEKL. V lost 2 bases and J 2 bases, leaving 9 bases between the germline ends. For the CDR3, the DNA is TGCGCCAGCAGCCAACAAACAGGGAACTATGGCTACACCTTC. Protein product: CASSQQTGNYGYTF.

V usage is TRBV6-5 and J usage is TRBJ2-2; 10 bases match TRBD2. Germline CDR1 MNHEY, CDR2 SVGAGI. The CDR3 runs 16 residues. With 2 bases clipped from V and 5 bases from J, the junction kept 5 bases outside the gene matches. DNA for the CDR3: TGTGCCAGCAGTTACAGGCCTAGCGGGGGAACCGGGGAGCTGTTTTTT. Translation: CASSYRPSGGTGELFF.

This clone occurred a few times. CDR3 coding DNA: TGTGCCACCCAACCAGATAGGAGGGAGACCCAGTACTTC. Translation gives CATQPDRRETQYF. This rearrangement joins TRBV10-3 to TRBJ2-5, with a tentative D call TRBD2 (5 bases). The CDR3 totals 13 residues. V was shortened by 10 bases and J by 5 bases, with 17 bases between the two germline ends. Germline CDR1 and CDR2: ENHRY and SYGVKD.

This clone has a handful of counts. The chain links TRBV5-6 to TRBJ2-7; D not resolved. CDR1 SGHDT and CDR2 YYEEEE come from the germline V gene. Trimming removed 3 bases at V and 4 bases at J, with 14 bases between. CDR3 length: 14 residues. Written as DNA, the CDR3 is TGTGCCAGCAGCTGGCCTGCTCCCCCATACGAGCAGTACTTC. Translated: CASSWPAPPYEQYF.

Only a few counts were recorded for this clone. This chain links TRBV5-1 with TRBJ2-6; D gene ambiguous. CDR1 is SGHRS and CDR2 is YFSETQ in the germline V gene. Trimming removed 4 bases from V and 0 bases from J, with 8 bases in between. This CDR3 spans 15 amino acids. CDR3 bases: TGCGCCAGCAGCCAAAAGGGCTCTGGGGCCAACGTCCTGACTTTC. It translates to CASSQKGSGANVLTF.

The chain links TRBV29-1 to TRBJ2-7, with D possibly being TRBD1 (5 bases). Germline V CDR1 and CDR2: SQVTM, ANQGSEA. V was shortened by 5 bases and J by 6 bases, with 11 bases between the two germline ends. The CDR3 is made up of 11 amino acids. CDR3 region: CSVSLDSEQYF. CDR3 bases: TGCAGCGTTTCCCTCGACAGCGAGCAGTACTTC.

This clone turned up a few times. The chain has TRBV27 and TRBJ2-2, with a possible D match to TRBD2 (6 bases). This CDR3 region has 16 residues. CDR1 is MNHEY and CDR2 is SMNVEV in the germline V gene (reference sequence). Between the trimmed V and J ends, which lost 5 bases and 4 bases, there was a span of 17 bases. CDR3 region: CASSLSDQRVTGELFF. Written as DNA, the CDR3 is TGTGCCAGCAGTCTCTCTGACCAGCGGGTCACCGGGGAGCTGTTTTTT.

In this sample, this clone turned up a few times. CDR3: CASSLAGDSQETQYF. The CDR3 DNA follows: TGTGCCAGCAGCTTGGCGGGAGACAGTCAAGAGACCCAGTACTTC. V and J are TRBV5-6 and TRBJ2-5; D is perhaps TRBD2 (6 bases). V was trimmed by 0 bases and J by 2 bases, leaving 11 bases between them. CDR3 length: 15 residues. Germline V gene sequence: CDR1 SGHDT, CDR2 YYEEEE.